The following is a TCR beta chain sequence with its context. Antigen unknown. These data come from a study of CD8 T cells in ankylosing spondylitis. Study-wide results and caveats: Reportedly, significant enrichment of disease-linked clones occurred in matched ankylosing spondylitis synovial fluid. There were earlier reports of some motif variants in reactive arthritis synovial fluid and blood.

TCRdb re-called the 5' RACE reads through MiXCR, storing one row per CDR3 protein. The profile shows around 140,000 distinct CDR3 sequences, roughly an eighth of them singletons. The length of the CDR3 is 12 residues. Trimming removed 8 bases at V and 6 bases at J, with 10 bases between. The receptor was isolated from a female donor with ankylosing spondylitis or in good health (not recorded which). J is TRBJ2-2 and V is TRBV12-3 or TRBV12-4; possible D gene TRBD2, 5 bases. Sequencing was carried out using blood, either unsorted or a sorted T cell fraction (not recorded which). CDR3 protein: CASYPEAGELFF. In DNA, the CDR3 is TGTGCCAGCTACCCGGAGGCCGGGGAGCTGTTTTTT.